A single sample is the source of the 25 T cell receptor beta chains below, sequenced in a study of T cell repertoires in cytomegalovirus infection. Antigens for these TCRs are unknown. From the reads, TCRdb called clonotypes with MiXCR, one entry per CDR3 protein. The sample records 800,000 to 950,000 distinct CDR3 sequences, roughly 33% being singletons. The sample was cultured CD8+ T cells from PBMCs, taken from culture after CMV antigen stimulation. All receptors derive from a human donor in good health (CMV status not recorded). Some clones in this sample may be carry-over from other donors' samples.

In its sample, this clonotype was seen a few times. The chain is built from TRBV27 and TRBJ1-6; tentative D call: TRBD1 (5 bases). Trimming took off 0 bases at V and 6 bases at J, with 6 bases between the two ends. The CDR3 consists of 14 residues. CDR1 MNHEY and CDR2 SMNVEV come from the germline V gene (reference sequence). The CDR3: CASSLSGGNSPLHF. DNA for the CDR3: TGTGCCAGCAGTTTATCGGGGGGTAATTCACCCCTCCACTTT.

The table lists this clonotype with a few counts. The gene calls are TRBV2 and TRBJ2-1; either TRBD1 or TRBD2 may fit D (5 bases each). Trimming removed 11 bases from V and 2 bases from J, with 10 bases in between. The CDR3 loop spans 12 amino acids. Germline values: CDR1 SNHLY, CDR2 FYNNEI. The DNA of the CDR3 is TGTGCCTCTGAGGGGCCCTACAATGAGCAGTTCTTC. It is translated as CASEGPYNEQFF.

This clonotype showed up just a few times. The rearrangement uses TRBV27 and TRBJ1-5, with D unclear. The CDR3 sequence is 14 residues long. Per germline, CDR1 MNHEY and CDR2 SMNVEV (reference sequence). V was trimmed by 1 base and J by 3 bases, leaving 7 bases between them. CDR3 sequence: CASSLWATNQPQHF. CDR3 coding DNA: TGTGCCAGCAGTTTATGGGCGACCAATCAGCCCCAGCATTTT.

The chain combines TRBV19 with TRBJ2-7; maybe TRBD2 (5 bases). The germline V gene encodes CDR1 LNHDA and CDR2 SQIVND (reference sequence). V was pared by 7 bases and J by 5 bases, with 18 bases between. The CDR3 totals 14 residues. CDR3 sequence (DNA): TGTGCCAGTACCCCTAAAAGGGAGCTCCACGAGCAGTACTTC. Translation: CASTPKRELHEQYF.

CDR3 DNA: TGTGCCATCCTCTGGACGGGGGGAGTTTACTATGGCTACACCTTC. Residues: CAILWTGGVYYGYTF. The chain uses TRBV6-1 and TRBJ1-2; D might be TRBD1 (5 bases). The CDR3 sequence is 15 residues long. Between the trimmed V and J ends, which lost 10 bases and 3 bases, there was a span of 21 bases. CDR1 MNHNS and CDR2 SASEGT come from the germline V gene.

This clonotype was seen only a few times. The gene calls are TRBV7-6 and TRBJ2-7, with D maybe TRBD1 (5 bases). The germline gives CDR1 SGHVS, CDR2 FNYEAQ. There are 15 residues in the CDR3. The germline V and J ends were trimmed by 1 base and 2 bases, with 12 bases remaining between them. The CDR3 nucleotides read TGTGCCAGCAGCTTAGAGGCAGGGTCCCCCTACGAGCAGTACTTC. Its protein product is CASSLEAGSPYEQYF.

The chain uses TRBV6-1 and TRBJ2-1; 9 nucleotides line up with TRBD2. The CDR3 sequence is 16 residues long. Germline CDR1 reads MNHNS; CDR2 reads SASEGT. The V gene end was trimmed by 5 bases and the J gene end by 8 bases; junction bases not matched to a gene: 13. The CDR3 coding sequence is TGTGCCAGCAGTTTCAGGGAGGGCGGGGGGGCAGATGAGCAGTTCTTC. Its translation: CASSFREGGGADEQFF.

The genes are TRBV20-1 and TRBJ2-1; the match to TRBD2 covers 9 bases. In germline, CDR1 is DFQATT, CDR2 SNEGSKA (reference sequence). The CDR3 totals 14 residues. V lost 4 bases, J lost 1 base, and 2 bases stayed unmatched. CDR3 DNA: TGCAGTGCTACTCTAGCGGGGTCCTACAATGAGCAGTTCTTC. It specifies CSATLAGSYNEQFF.

This clonotype has ten or more counts. The chain joins TRBV7-6 to TRBJ2-1, with 7 bases matching TRBD2. The J segment lost 10 bases and the V segment lost 3 bases, leaving 6 bases of the junction unmatched. The CDR3 contains 13 residues. Germline CDR1 SGHVS, CDR2 FNYEAQ. The DNA for the CDR3 is TGTGCCAGCAGCTTTGATGCGGGGGAGGAGCAGTTCTTC. This translates into CASSFDAGEEQFF.

The rearrangement joins TRBV29-1 to TRBJ2-7, with a tentative D call TRBD2 (6 bases). CDR3 size: 13 residues. Trimming stripped 6 bases from V and 4 bases from J, with 16 bases between. Germline values: CDR1 SQVTM, CDR2 ANQGSEA. The DNA of the CDR3 is TGCAGCGTCCGACTAGTGGAGAGGTACGAGCAGTACTTC. Protein sequence: CSVRLVERYEQYF.

This clonotype was seen many times. The CDR3 is CASSSPGPQETQYF. CDR3 sequence (DNA): TGTGCCAGCAGCTCCCCAGGTCCCCAAGAGACCCAGTACTTC. This chain connects TRBV7-9 to TRBJ2-5; D ambiguous. The V and J ends lost 4 bases and 1 base respectively, with 10 bases between them. Germline values: CDR1 SEHNR, CDR2 FQNEAQ (reference sequence). The CDR3 covers 14 residues.

The J gene is TRBJ2-1, the V gene TRBV7-6, with 7 bases aligning to TRBD2. This CDR3 comprises 15 residues. Looked up from germline, CDR1 is SGHVS and CDR2 is FNYEAQ. V lost 5 bases, J lost 5 bases, and 9 bases stayed unmatched. CDR3 nucleotides: TGTGCCAGCAGCCCCTGGGAGGGTCCAAACAATGAGCAGTTCTTC. It specifies CASSPWEGPNNEQFF.

This clonotype was seen only a few times. CDR3 amino acids: CASSLDFDSNQPQHF. The CDR3 DNA reads TGTGCCAGTAGCCTCGATTTCGATAGCAATCAGCCCCAGCATTTT. This chain joins TRBV19 and TRBJ1-5; D remains unclear. Germline V gene lookup returns CDR1 LNHDA and CDR2 SQIVND (reference sequence). The CDR3 sequence is 15 residues long. Trimming left V 6 bases short and J 0 bases short, with 12 bases between.

This chain joins TRBV2 and TRBJ2-3; the D is unclear. Germline values: CDR1 SNHLY, CDR2 FYNNEI. The CDR3 consists of 13 residues. The V gene lost 7 bases and the J gene lost 2 bases, with 10 bases spanning the gap. CDR3 nucleotide sequence: TGTGCCAGCACCGGCAGCTTCACAGATACGCAGTATTTT. It yields the protein CASTGSFTDTQYF.

The J gene is TRBJ2-3, the V gene TRBV5-5; TRBD1 aligns across 7 bases. CDR1 and CDR2 (germline): SGHKS, YYEKEE (reference sequence). Trimming took 3 bases from V and 3 from J; bases not matched to a gene: 10. CDR3 length: 16 amino acids. The CDR3 DNA reads as TGTGCCAGCAGCTACGCCGGGACAGTTTGGACAGATACGCAGTATTTT. The encoded protein is CASSYAGTVWTDTQYF.

This clonotype was counted a few times. The genes are TRBV18 and TRBJ2-1, with D maybe TRBD2 (5 bases). Germline V gives CDR1 KGHSH, CDR2 LQKENI. V was trimmed by 4 bases and J by 3 bases, leaving 13 bases between them. The CDR3 length is 15 residues. The CDR3 coding sequence is TGTGCCAGCTCACAGTCCCCGAGGGACTACAATGAGCAGTTCTTC. This sequence encodes CASSQSPRDYNEQFF.

This clonotype was seen many times. The chain uses TRBV7-6 and TRBJ1-1; TRBD1 matches at 9 bases. CDR3 size: 13 residues. The V segment lost 6 bases and the J segment 4 bases; nucleotides outside the gene matches: 3. Germline V gene data show CDR1 as SGHVS and CDR2 as FNYEAQ. CDR3: CASRPQGATEAFF. The DNA for the CDR3 is TGTGCCAGCAGACCACAGGGGGCCACTGAAGCTTTCTTT.

This rearrangement joins TRBV29-1 to TRBJ2-3; possible D gene TRBD2, 5 bases. The CDR3 runs to 15 residues. Germline assignment: CDR1 SQVTM and CDR2 ANQGSEA. V was clipped by 3 bases and J by 4 bases, with 17 bases between them. CDR3 coding DNA: TGCAGCGTTGAGCCCGGGGAAACGGGGTCAGATACGCAGTATTTT. Translation: CSVEPGETGSDTQYF.

This chain connects TRBV7-9 to TRBJ2-5; possible D gene TRBD2, 6 bases. Germline V lookup: CDR1 SEHNR, CDR2 FQNEAQ (reference sequence). The V and J ends lost 5 bases and 4 bases respectively, with 14 bases between them. This CDR3 has 14 amino acids. CDR3 region: CASSRGGEIETQYF. In DNA, the CDR3 is TGTGCCAGCAGCCGAGGCGGGGAGATAGAGACCCAGTACTTC.

This clonotype was seen a few times. CDR3 nucleotide sequence: TGCGCCAGCAGCCAAGAAAGAGGGGACCGGTATCAGCCCCAGCATTTT. It encodes CASSQERGDRYQPQHF. The chain is built from TRBV4-1 and TRBJ1-5; D might be TRBD1 (5 bases). The CDR3 loop spans 16 amino acids. The V gene's germline CDR1 is MGHRA and CDR2 YSYEKL. Trimming pared 0 bases from V and 5 bases from J, leaving 14 bases between.

This clonotype turned up a few times. The chain recombines TRBV7-9 with TRBJ2-2, with unresolved D. This CDR3 is 16 amino acids long. Germline V CDR1 and CDR2: SEHNR, FQNEAQ (reference sequence). Trimming stripped 5 bases from V and 2 bases from J, with 15 bases between. The CDR3 here is CASSPPWGINTGELFF. The DNA for the CDR3 is TGTGCCAGCAGCCCCCCTTGGGGAATCAACACCGGGGAGCTGTTTTTT.

This clonotype has more than one count but fewer than ten. The CDR3 coding sequence is TGTGCCAGCAGTTACCTCGCGCTTGGGGGGAGAAGGATCTATGGCTACACCTTC. It is translated as CASSYLALGGRRIYGYTF. The chain recombines TRBV6-2 or TRBV6-3 with TRBJ1-2, with D tentatively TRBD1 (5 bases). The CDR3 is 18 residues long. V lost 2 bases, J lost 4 bases, and 23 bases lay in between. Germline V gives CDR1 MNHEY, CDR2 SVGEGT.

The chain recombines TRBV6-1 with TRBJ2-1; 7 bases fit TRBD1. The CDR3 length is 16 residues. The V and J ends lost 7 bases and 8 bases, in that order; junction bases with no gene match: 17. The V gene's germline CDR1 is MNHNS and CDR2 SASEGT. In DNA, the CDR3 is TGTGCCAGCACCCCGGTACTCGACAGGGTAGACGATGAGCAGTTCTTC. Its translation: CASTPVLDRVDDEQFF.

This clonotype was counted a few times. The rearrangement joins TRBV19 to TRBJ1-5, with a possible D match to TRBD1 (5 bases). Germline V gives CDR1 LNHDA, CDR2 SQIVND (reference sequence). V gave up 6 bases and J gave up 0 bases, with 9 bases separating them. This CDR3 has 14 residues. The CDR3 nucleotides are TGTGCCAGTAGGGGGGATAATAGCAATCAGCCCCAGCATTTT. Encoded protein: CASRGDNSNQPQHF.

This clonotype was detected only a few times. The rearrangement joins TRBV27 to TRBJ2-1, with D perhaps TRBD1 (5 bases). Germline CDR1 and CDR2: MNHEY and SMNVEV (reference sequence). Deletions cut 4 bases from V and 2 bases from J, with 15 bases between. CDR3 length: 16 amino acids. The CDR3 region is CASSSRQSSAYNEQFF. CDR3 DNA sequence: TGTGCCAGCAGTTCCCGACAGTCGTCCGCCTACAATGAGCAGTTCTTC.